This note documents a single T cell receptor beta chain sequence. Method: immunoSEQ multiplex PCR; TCRdb's copy keeps in-frame clones and lacks some. The data contain 26,000 or so clones, approximately 60% of them singletons. Cryopreserved PBMCs provided about 2 micrograms of genomic DNA for the TCR beta libraries. The data were taken from a study of cytotoxic CD8 clonotypes in ibrutinib-treated CLL. Background on the study: Results showed 24 partial and 2 complete responses; following median around 73 months, around 15 remained remitted, about 12 advanced. The study recorded mean values of approximately 260,000 productive templates and tens of thousands of productive rearrangements per sample.

V lost 2 bases and J 3 bases, leaving 8 bases between the germline ends. The CDR3 has 12 amino acids. Germline-derived CDR1 and CDR2 are SQVTM and ANQGSEA. This sequence originates from a human donor with chronic lymphocytic leukemia. The sequencing used PBMCs, collected before ibrutinib treatment. V gene TRBV29-1 combines with J gene TRBJ2-7, with D possibly TRBD1 on 7 matching bases. CDR3 in amino acids: CSVEQGGYEQYF. For the CDR3, the DNA is TGCAGCGTTGAACAGGGGGGCTACGAGCAGTACTTC.